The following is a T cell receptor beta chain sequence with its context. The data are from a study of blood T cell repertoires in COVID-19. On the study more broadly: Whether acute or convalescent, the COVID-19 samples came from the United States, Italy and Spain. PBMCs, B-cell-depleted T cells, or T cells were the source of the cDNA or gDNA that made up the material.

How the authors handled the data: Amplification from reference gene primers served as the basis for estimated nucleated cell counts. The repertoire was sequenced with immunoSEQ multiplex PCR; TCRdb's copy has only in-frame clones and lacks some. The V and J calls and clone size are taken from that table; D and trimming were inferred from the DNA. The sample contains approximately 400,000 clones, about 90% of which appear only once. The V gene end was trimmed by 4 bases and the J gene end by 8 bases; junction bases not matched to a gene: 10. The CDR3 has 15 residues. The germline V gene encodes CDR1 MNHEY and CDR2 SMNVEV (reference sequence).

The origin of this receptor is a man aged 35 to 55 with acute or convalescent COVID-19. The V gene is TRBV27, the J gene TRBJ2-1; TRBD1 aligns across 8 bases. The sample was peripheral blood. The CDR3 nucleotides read TGTGCCAGCAGTTCCGTAAACGACAGGGGTGATGAGCAGTTCTTC. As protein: CASSSVNDRGDEQFF.